The 27 T cell receptor beta chains given below trace back to one sample, sequenced in a study of T cell responses to AZD1222 COVID-19 vaccine. TCRdb's table, derived via immunoSEQ multiplex PCR, lists solely in-frame clones and lacks some. Counted here are roughly 270,000 clones, about 94% occurring once; the ten biggest clones make up 0.5% to 0.7%. This sample comprised peripheral blood, obtained 28 days after the second AZD1222 dose. The receptors come from an adult who received the AZD1222 COVID-19 vaccine.

This clone was observed once. The V call is TRBV24-1, the J call TRBJ1-6; D is possibly TRBD1 (5 bases). V lost 8 bases, J lost 5 bases, and 15 bases lay in between. CDR1 KGHDR and CDR2 SFDVKD come from the germline V gene. The CDR3 is 15 amino acids. CDR3 residues: CATNILPGNNSPLHF. In DNA, the CDR3 is TGTGCCACCAATATTCTGCCAGGGAATAATTCACCCCTCCACTTT.

This chain links TRBV2 with TRBJ2-7; D might be TRBD2 (5 bases). CDR1 and CDR2 from the germline V gene are SNHLY and FYNNEI. CDR3 size: 14 residues. Trimming pared 1 base from V and 0 bases from J, leaving 7 bases between. The CDR3 sequence: CASSEGGSSYEQYF. The CDR3 DNA reads TGTGCCAGCAGTGAAGGAGGGAGCTCCTACGAGCAGTACTTC.

This sequence joins TRBV21-1 and TRBJ2-1; no DNA check was done on the table's D call, TRBD2. TRBV21-1 is given as a pseudogene. CDR3 length equals 19 residues. In DNA, the CDR3 is TGTGCCAGCAGCAAAGTGTGGGGGGGAGCGGGAGGTTCCTACAATGAGCAGTTCTTC. Its translation is CASSKVWGGAGGSYNEQFF.

J is TRBJ1-4 and V is TRBV28, with TRBD1 matching over 8 bases. The V segment lost 4 bases and the J segment 7 bases; nucleotides outside the gene matches: 8. Germline values: CDR1 MDHEN, CDR2 SYDVKM. The CDR3 spans 15 residues. CDR3 nucleotides: TGTGCCAGCAGTTCTTGGGGACAGGCGGGTGAAAAACTGTTTTTT. Protein product: CASSSWGQAGEKLFF.

Worth noting for this clone: Other DNA variants within this sample encode the same CDR3. The chain carries TRBV10-3 and TRBJ2-7; no firm D call. Trimming removed 3 bases at V and 0 bases at J, with 3 bases between. Looked up from germline, CDR1 is ENHRY and CDR2 is SYGVKD. The CDR3 runs to 12 residues. The CDR3 spells CAISDSSYEQYF. CDR3 nucleotides: TGTGCCATCAGTGACTCCTCCTACGAGCAGTACTTC.

This clone was recorded a few times. The chain links TRBV28 to TRBJ2-1; D tentatively reads TRBD1 or TRBD2 (6 bases each). The V and J ends lost 6 bases and 7 bases respectively, with 16 bases between them. The germline V gene has CDR1 MDHEN and CDR2 SYDVKM. The CDR3 extends over 14 amino acids. CDR3: CASRDPRRGNEQFF. CDR3 nucleotides: TGTGCCAGCAGGGACCCTCGGAGGGGGAATGAGCAGTTCTTC.

This clone showed up just a few times. The chain uses TRBV7-3 and TRBJ2-3, with D perhaps being TRBD1 or TRBD2 (5 bases each). The CDR3 is made up of 15 amino acids. Trimming shortened V by 1 base and J by 1 base, and 9 bases separated the two germline ends. Germline lookup yields CDR1 SGHTA and CDR2 FQGTGA. The CDR3 bases are TGTGCCAGCAGCTTAAGGGGGTCCGGCACAGATACGCAGTATTTT. Its protein product is CASSLRGSGTDTQYF. Variable domain in full (rest from reference TRBV7-3 and TRBJ2-3): GAGVSQTPSNKVTEKGKYVELRCDPISGHTALYWYRQSLGQGPEFLIYFQGTGAADDSGLPNDRFFAVRPEGSVSTLKIQRTERGDSAVYLCASSLRGSGTDTQYFGPGTRLTVL.

V gene TRBV27 combines with J gene TRBJ1-6, with D unresolved. With 6 bases removed from V and 8 bases from J, the gap between germline ends came to 11 bases. The CDR3 sequence is 13 residues long. In germline, CDR1 is MNHEY, CDR2 SMNVEV (reference sequence). In DNA, the CDR3 is TGTGCCAGCAGGTATGTCCTCCATTCACCCCTCCACTTT. Translating gives CASRYVLHSPLHF.

The chain is built from TRBV18 and TRBJ2-2; 8 bases agree with TRBD2. CDR1 is KGHSH and CDR2 is LQKENI in the germline V gene. The length of the CDR3 is 16 residues. The V gene end was trimmed by 6 bases and the J gene end by 2 bases; junction bases not matched to a gene: 8. DNA of the CDR3: TGTGCCAGCTCGAAAATACTAGCGGAAAACACCGGGGAGCTGTTTTTT. The encoded protein is CASSKILAENTGELFF.

CDR3 sequence reads: CASWNRGSTEAFF. The CDR3 bases are TGTGCCAGTTGGAACAGGGGTTCCACTGAAGCTTTCTTT. The gene calls are TRBV19 and TRBJ1-1; 7 nucleotides match TRBD1. CDR1 LNHDA and CDR2 SQIVND come from the germline V gene (reference sequence). This CDR3 has 13 residues. With 8 bases clipped from V and 4 bases from J, the junction kept 7 bases outside the gene matches. The full variable domain, completed using reference TRBV19 and TRBJ1-1, is DGGITQSPKYLFRKEGQNVTLSCEQNLNHDAMYWYRQDPGQGLRLIYYSQIVNDFQKGDIAEGYSVSREKKESFPLTVTSAQKNPTAFYLCASWNRGSTEAFFGQGTRLTVV.

The chain recombines TRBV28 with TRBJ1-5; D ambiguous. Germline CDR1 reads MDHEN; CDR2 reads SYDVKM. This CDR3 spans 11 amino acids. V lost 4 bases and J 11 bases, leaving 9 bases between the germline ends. The CDR3 nucleotides are TGTGCCAGCAGTTCCCCCGGAGCCCAGCATTTT. Protein: CASSSPGAQHF.

The chain joins TRBV6-1 to TRBJ1-1; no reliable D call. The V and J ends lost 2 bases and 1 base respectively, with 8 bases between them. The CDR3 sequence is 14 residues long. CDR1 is MNHNS, CDR2 SASEGT, per germline. CDR3 protein: CASSELGKNTEAFF. CDR3 DNA: TGTGCCAGCAGTGAACTCGGAAAGAACACTGAAGCTTTCTTT.

V usage is TRBV3-1 (or the pseudogene TRBV3-2) and J usage is TRBJ1-1; tentative D call: TRBD1 (5 bases). Germline V gene sequence: CDR1 LGHDT, CDR2 YNNKEL (reference sequence). V was clipped by 4 bases and J by 1 base, with 7 bases between them. This CDR3 has 13 residues. The CDR3 nucleotides read TGTGCCAGCAGCCGACAGCAGAACACTGAAGCTTTCTTT. Translated, it gives CASSRQQNTEAFF.

This clone was picked up one time. V usage is TRBV20-1 and J usage is TRBJ1-2, with D uncertain. The length of the CDR3 is 10 residues. Germline values: CDR1 DFQATT, CDR2 SNEGSKA (reference sequence). V dropped 5 bases and J dropped 5 bases, with 6 bases sitting between them. The CDR3 bases are TGCAGTGCTCCCCAGTATGGCTACACCTTC. It yields the protein CSAPQYGYTF.

This clone was seen a single time. This chain connects TRBV4-1 to TRBJ2-7; D perhaps matches TRBD1 (7 bases). This CDR3 is 12 amino acids long. The V end lost 3 bases, the J end lost 6 bases, and 9 bases lay between the germline ends. Germline V gene data show CDR1 as MGHRA and CDR2 as YSYEKL. CDR3 nucleotide sequence: TGCGCCAGCAGCCACCAGGGGGGCGAGCAGTACTTC. Amino acids: CASSHQGGEQYF.

The CDR3 loop is CASSSPNNGQGGHEQYF. The CDR3 coding sequence is TGTGCCAGCAGCTCCCCTAATAACGGACAGGGAGGCCACGAGCAGTACTTC. This rearrangement joins TRBV9 to TRBJ2-7, with 8 bases identical to TRBD1. Germline V gene lookup returns CDR1 SGDLS and CDR2 YYNGEE. V shed 4 bases, J shed 5 bases, and the junction held 17 bases outside the gene matches. This CDR3 region has 17 residues. Combining the CDR3 with reference TRBV9 and TRBJ2-7 gives the whole variable domain DSGVTQTPKHLITATGQRVTLRCSPRSGDLSVYWYQQSLDQGLQFLIQYYNGEERAKGNILERFSAQQFPDLHSELNLSSLELGDSALYFCASSSPNNGQGGHEQYFGPGTRLTVT.

This chain joins TRBV7-6 and TRBJ2-5, with a possible D match to TRBD2 (5 bases). V was clipped by 5 bases and J by 5 bases, with 9 bases between them. Germline lookup yields CDR1 SGHVS and CDR2 FNYEAQ. The CDR3 sequence is 12 residues long. This chain's CDR3 is CASSRWRETQYF. The CDR3 DNA reads as TGTGCCAGCAGCCGGTGGAGGGAGACCCAGTACTTC.

V is TRBV21-1 and J is TRBJ2-7; the listed D gene, TRBD1, was not tested against the DNA. TRBV21-1 is classified as a pseudogene. The CDR3 length is 16 residues. CDR3 region: CASSKAGQVSSYEQYF. CDR3 sequence (DNA): TGTGCCAGCAGCAAAGCTGGCCAGGTTAGCTCCTACGAGCAGTACTTC.

The chain has TRBV3-1 (or the pseudogene TRBV3-2) and TRBJ1-6; no firm D call. This CDR3 has 14 residues. Trimming cost V 1 base and J 6 bases, with 7 bases left between them. Per germline, CDR1 LGHDT and CDR2 YNNKEL (reference sequence). CDR3 region: CASSQAQLNSPLHF. DNA for the CDR3: TGTGCCAGCAGCCAAGCCCAGCTTAATTCACCCCTCCACTTT.

The chain carries TRBV9 and TRBJ1-3, with D maybe TRBD1 (6 bases). The CDR3 is 15 amino acids. CDR1 and CDR2 from the germline V gene are SGDLS and YYNGEE. The V gene lost 3 bases and the J gene lost 2 bases, with 12 bases spanning the gap. CDR3 sequence (DNA): TGTGCCAGCAGCGACCAGACAGGTCCTGGAAACACCATATATTTT. Amino acid sequence: CASSDQTGPGNTIYF.

CDR3 in amino acids: CASYHGTADTQYF. CDR3 DNA sequence: TGTGCCAGCTATCATGGGACAGCAGATACGCAGTATTTT. The V call is TRBV18, the J call TRBJ2-3; 7 bases agree with TRBD1. Losses at the gene ends were 7 bases for V and 4 bases for J; bases not matched to a gene: 5. The germline V gene encodes CDR1 KGHSH and CDR2 LQKENI. This CDR3 has 13 residues.

The rearrangement links TRBV27 to TRBJ2-7; 13 bases line up with TRBD2. Germline CDR1 and CDR2: MNHEY and SMNVEV (reference sequence). The junction had 6 bases not matched to a gene; V was cut back by 5 bases and J by 2 bases. This CDR3 has 16 residues. CDR3 in DNA: TGTGCCAGCAGTCCACTTGGGACTAGCGGGGCCTACGAGCAGTACTTC. It encodes CASSPLGTSGAYEQYF.

Worth noting for this clone: The germline gene is not matched at one end of the junction; a read error may be the cause. The chain uses TRBV5-1 and TRBJ2-5, with D maybe TRBD1 (6 bases). The CDR3 length is 14 residues. Per the germline V gene, CDR1 is SGHRS and CDR2 is YFSETQ. In DNA, the CDR3 is TGCGCCAGCAGCTTGTTTCCAGGGGAAGAGATCCAGTACTTC. Translated, it gives CASSLFPGEEIQYF.

V and J are TRBV5-4 and TRBJ1-1, with 9 bases that match TRBD1. Germline V gene lookup returns CDR1 SGHNT and CDR2 YYREEE (reference sequence). The length of the CDR3 is 14 residues. The ends lost 4 bases at V and 0 bases at J; junction bases unmatched: 1. As DNA, the CDR3 is TGTGCCAGCAGCGGACAGGGGTTGAACACTGAAGCTTTCTTT. This codes for CASSGQGLNTEAFF.

The chain carries TRBV19 and TRBJ1-5; the D gene is possibly TRBD1 (5 bases). Trimming pared 4 bases from V and 3 bases from J, leaving 7 bases between. The CDR3 totals 13 residues. Looked up from germline, CDR1 is LNHDA and CDR2 is SQIVND (reference sequence). The CDR3 protein is CASSRGYNQPQHF. The CDR3 coding sequence is TGTGCCAGTAGTAGGGGGTACAATCAGCCCCAGCATTTT.

This clone was seen only once. The rearrangement joins TRBV6-1 to TRBJ1-1; D remains ambiguous. The ends were cut back, 0 bases at V and 0 bases at J, with 11 bases in the middle. CDR3 length: 16 residues. Germline CDR1 and CDR2: MNHNS and SASEGT. As DNA, the CDR3 is TGTGCCAGCAGTGAAGCGCTTCAGAACTTGAACACTGAAGCTTTCTTT. Residues: CASSEALQNLNTEAFF.

The sample holds a few counts of this clone. The rearrangement uses TRBV18 and TRBJ2-7; TRBD1 agrees at 7 bases. The CDR3 extends over 15 amino acids. Germline lookup yields CDR1 KGHSH and CDR2 LQKENI. The V gene end was trimmed by 2 bases and the J gene end by 2 bases; junction bases not matched to a gene: 6. The CDR3 spells CASSPIGTAAYEQYF. For the CDR3, the DNA is TGTGCCAGCTCACCAATAGGGACAGCTGCCTACGAGCAGTACTTC.